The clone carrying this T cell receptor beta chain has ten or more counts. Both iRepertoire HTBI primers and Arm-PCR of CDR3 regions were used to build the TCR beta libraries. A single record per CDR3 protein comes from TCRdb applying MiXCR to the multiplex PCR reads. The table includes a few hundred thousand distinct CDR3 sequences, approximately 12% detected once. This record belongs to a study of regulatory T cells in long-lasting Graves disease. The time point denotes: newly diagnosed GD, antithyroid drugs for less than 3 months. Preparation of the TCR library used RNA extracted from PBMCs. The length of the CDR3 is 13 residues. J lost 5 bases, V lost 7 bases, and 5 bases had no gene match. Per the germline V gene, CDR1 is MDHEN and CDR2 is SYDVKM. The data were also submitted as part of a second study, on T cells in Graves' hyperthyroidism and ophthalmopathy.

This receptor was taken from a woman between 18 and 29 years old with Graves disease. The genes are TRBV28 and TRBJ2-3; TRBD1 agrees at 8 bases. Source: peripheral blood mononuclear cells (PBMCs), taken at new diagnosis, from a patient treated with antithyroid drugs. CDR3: CASTGRGLDTQYF. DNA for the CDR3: TGTGCCAGCACAGGCAGGGGGCTAGATACGCAGTATTTT.